The 21 T cell receptor beta chains in this list originate from one sample, sequenced in a study of OX40 agonist ivuxolimab in advanced cancers. The table came from immunoSEQ multiplex PCR; TCRdb's copy has only in-frame clones and leaves some out. The table records tens of thousands of clones, 80% to 90% of them present only once. This specimen consisted of CD4+ or CD8+ T cells sorted from blood, obtained in a trial of the OX40 agonist ivuxolimab. These receptors all stem from an adult with an advanced solid tumor such as melanoma, head and neck, liver or kidney cancer.

In nucleotides, the CDR3 is TGTGCCAGCAAGAGGGGAGGGATCTCTGGAAACACCATATATTTT. Translation gives CASKRGGISGNTIYF. The chain couples TRBV6-5 to TRBJ1-3; possibly TRBD1 for D (5 bases). This CDR3 region has 15 residues. Deletions cut 7 bases from V and 0 bases from J, with 13 bases between. From germline, CDR1 is MNHEY and CDR2 SVGAGI.

This chain uses TRBV2 with TRBJ2-2; D not resolved. CDR1 is SNHLY, CDR2 FYNNEI, per germline. V dropped 4 bases and J dropped 1 base, with 7 bases sitting between them. This CDR3 is 14 amino acids long. CDR3 sequence (DNA): TGTGCCAGCAGTGGTTCTAGGAACACCGGGGAGCTGTTTTTT. It specifies CASSGSRNTGELFF.

V is TRBV7-3 and J is TRBJ2-2, with TRBD2 identical over 13 bases. With 5 bases clipped from V and 7 bases from J, the junction kept 7 bases outside the gene matches. CDR3 size: 16 residues. In germline, CDR1 is SGHTA, CDR2 FQGTGA. The CDR3 bases are TGTGCCAGCAGCCACGGGACTAGCGGGACCGGCGGGGAGCTGTTTTTT. This encodes CASSHGTSGTGGELFF.

The gene calls are TRBV28 and TRBJ2-7; no definite D call. This CDR3 spans 15 amino acids. The germline V gene has CDR1 MDHEN and CDR2 SYDVKM. V lost 6 bases and J 2 bases, leaving 17 bases between the germline ends. The CDR3 reads CASSLKNRIPYEQYF. The CDR3 DNA sequence: TGTGCCAGCAGCTTAAAGAACAGAATTCCCTACGAGCAGTACTTC.

J is TRBJ2-7 and V is TRBV5-1, with a weak D call TRBD1 (6 bases). This CDR3 comprises 15 residues. Trimming pared 2 bases from V and 4 bases from J, leaving 16 bases between. Germline V gives CDR1 SGHRS, CDR2 YFSETQ. Written as DNA, the CDR3 is TGCGCCAGCAGCTTATTGGACAGTTTATTGTACGAGCAGTACTTC. Its protein is CASSLLDSLLYEQYF.

This clone was seen once. The V and J genes are TRBV28 and TRBJ1-4; the D gene is possibly TRBD1 (5 bases). The CDR3 has 14 residues. Trimming stripped 2 bases from V and 7 bases from J, with 11 bases between. CDR1 is MDHEN and CDR2 is SYDVKM in the germline V gene. This chain's CDR3 is CASSLRGGSEKLFF. In DNA form, the CDR3 reads TGTGCCAGCAGTTTAAGGGGAGGTAGTGAAAAACTGTTTTTT.

The chain joins TRBV14 to TRBJ2-1; D is uncertain. Deletions cut 0 bases from V and 8 bases from J, with 14 bases between. CDR3 length: 15 residues. Germline V gene sequence: CDR1 SGHDN, CDR2 FVKESK. The CDR3 bases are TGTGCCAGCAGCCAAGAATTCAGCTTTGGGGATGAGCAGTTCTTC. Protein sequence: CASSQEFSFGDEQFF. Based on the CDR3 plus reference TRBV14 and TRBJ2-1, the full variable domain is EAGVTQFPSHSVIEKGQTVTLRCDPISGHDNLYWYRRVMGKEIKFLLHFVKESKQDESGMPNNRFLAERTGGTYSTLKVQPAELEDSGVYFCASSQEFSFGDEQFFGPGTRLTVL.

The genes are TRBV30 and TRBJ1-4; D call uncertain. CDR3 length equals 12 residues. Germline lookup yields CDR1 GTSNPN and CDR2 SVGIG (reference sequence). Trimming stripped 2 bases from V and 11 bases from J, with 12 bases between. DNA of the CDR3: TGTGCCTGGAGTCCCAGTACGTGGAAACTGTTTTTT. It yields the protein CAWSPSTWKLFF.

The chain links TRBV2 to TRBJ1-1; D remains unclear. With 6 bases removed from V and 3 bases from J, the gap between germline ends came to 11 bases. The germline gives CDR1 SNHLY, CDR2 FYNNEI. The CDR3 is 13 residues long. CDR3 coding DNA: TGTGCCAGCAGACTAATAAAGGACACTGAAGCTTTCTTT. Its translation is CASRLIKDTEAFF.

The chain uses TRBV27 and TRBJ2-3; no definite D call. Germline values: CDR1 MNHEY, CDR2 SMNVEV (reference sequence). The CDR3 sequence is 13 residues long. V dropped 6 bases and J dropped 3 bases, with 10 bases sitting between them. In DNA form, the CDR3 reads TGTGCCAGCAGGGCATACCAAACAGATACGCAGTATTTT. Translated, it gives CASRAYQTDTQYF.

This rearrangement joins TRBV28 to TRBJ2-7; TRBD2 is a possible D gene (6 bases). Germline CDR1 reads MDHEN; CDR2 reads SYDVKM. V gave up 11 bases and J gave up 2 bases, with 13 bases separating them. CDR3 length: 12 residues. CDR3 protein: CASRGSPYEQYF. In DNA form, the CDR3 reads TGTGCCTCCCGGGGGTCCCCCTACGAGCAGTACTTC. Supplemented by reference TRBV28 and TRBJ2-7, the full variable domain reads DVKVTQSSRYLVKRTGEKVFLECVQDMDHENMFWYRQDPGLGLRLIYFSYDVKMKEKGDIPEGYSVSREKKERFSLILESASTNQTSMYLCASRGSPYEQYFGPGTRLTVT.

The chain joins TRBV5-8 to TRBJ2-2; D gene uncertain. V was pared by 3 bases and J by 9 bases, with 15 bases between. The length of the CDR3 is 14 residues. Germline V gives CDR1 SGHTS, CDR2 YDEGEE. The CDR3 DNA follows: TGTGCCAGCAGCTCTGAGATAGCCTCCCGGGAGCTGTTTTTT. It is translated as CASSSEIASRELFF.

The gene calls are TRBV29-1 and TRBJ1-2; D is unclear. V lost 3 bases and J 1 base, leaving 9 bases between the germline ends. This CDR3 comprises 13 residues. In germline, CDR1 is SQVTM, CDR2 ANQGSEA. DNA of the CDR3: TGCAGCGTTGAGCACATTAGTAACTATGGCTACACCTTC. Translated, it gives CSVEHISNYGYTF.

This clone is a singleton in its sample. This sequence joins TRBV9 and TRBJ1-3; TRBD1 agrees at 7 bases. This CDR3 is built from 16 residues. Germline trimming cut 0 bases from V and 4 bases from J; bases unmatched to any gene: 7. Germline CDR1 reads SGDLS; CDR2 reads YYNGEE. The CDR3 DNA sequence: TGTGCCAGCAGCGTAGAAGCGACAGGGCACGGAAACACCATATATTTT. Translation: CASSVEATGHGNTIYF.

The chain employs TRBV29-1 and TRBJ2-5; either TRBD1 or TRBD2 may fit D (6 bases each). The length of the CDR3 is 15 residues. The ends were cut back, 7 bases at V and 5 bases at J, with 23 bases in the middle. Germline V CDR1 and CDR2: SQVTM, ANQGSEA. The CDR3 region has the DNA TGCAGCGGGGAAGGGGACGGCCGGGGGCGGGAGACCCAGTACTTC. It translates to CSGEGDGRGRETQYF.

This rearrangement joins TRBV28 to TRBJ2-7, with no clear D. This CDR3 has 12 amino acids. From germline, CDR1 is MDHEN and CDR2 SYDVKM. Between the trimmed V and J ends, which lost 8 bases and 9 bases, there was a span of 17 bases. The CDR3 reads CASSTSAVGQYF. The CDR3 coding sequence is TGTGCCAGCTCTACCTCCGCGGTTGGGCAGTACTTC.

The chain uses TRBV28 and TRBJ1-1; no definite D call. Germline V gene data show CDR1 as MDHEN and CDR2 as SYDVKM. V was shortened by 6 bases and J by 0 bases, with 14 bases between the two germline ends. The CDR3 consists of 15 residues. The CDR3 DNA follows: TGTGCCAGCAGGTTCGTGCCAGGCCTGAACACTGAAGCTTTCTTT. Its protein is CASRFVPGLNTEAFF.

The chain has TRBV5-6 and TRBJ2-3; D is possibly TRBD1 (6 bases). Germline V gene sequence: CDR1 SGHDT, CDR2 YYEEEE. V shed 1 base and J shed 2 bases, with 11 bases lying between them. The CDR3 covers 15 residues. CDR3 amino acids: CASSLFGTFTDTQYF. In DNA, the CDR3 is TGTGCCAGCAGCTTGTTCGGGACATTCACAGATACGCAGTATTTT. The variable domain in full, completed from reference TRBV5-6 and TRBJ2-3, reads DAGVTQSPTHLIKTRGQQVTLRCSPKSGHDTVSWYQQALGQGPQFIFQYYEEEERQRGNFPDRFSGHQFPNYSSELNVNALLLGDSALYLCASSLFGTFTDTQYFGPGTRLTVL.

This chain connects TRBV19 to TRBJ2-7; no definite D call. V was cut by 5 bases and J by 5 bases, with 7 bases left in between. The germline gives CDR1 LNHDA, CDR2 SQIVND (reference sequence). This CDR3 contains 11 residues. This CDR3 is CASSSGHEQYF. CDR3 DNA sequence: TGTGCCAGTAGTTCCGGACACGAGCAGTACTTC.

The chain employs TRBV11-1 and TRBJ2-3, with 8 bases fitting TRBD2. Per the germline V gene, CDR1 is SGHAT and CDR2 is FQDESV (reference sequence). V dropped 1 base and J dropped 0; count of bases not matched to a gene: 6. The CDR3 contains 17 residues. This chain's CDR3 is CASSLGSRGGSTDTQYF. CDR3 nucleotides: TGTGCCAGCAGCTTAGGCAGCCGGGGGGGAAGCACAGATACGCAGTATTTT. The whole variable domain, filled in from reference TRBV11-1 and TRBJ2-3, reads EAEVAQSPRYKITEKSQAVAFWCDPISGHATLYWYRQILGQGPELLVQFQDESVVDDSQLPKDRFSAERLKGVDSTLKIQPAELGDSAMYLCASSLGSRGGSTDTQYFGPGTRLTVL.

This clone was detected once. The rearrangement joins TRBV27 to TRBJ2-2; TRBD2 might be the D (6 bases). Trimming stripped 3 bases from V and 4 bases from J, with 12 bases between. CDR1 and CDR2 from the germline V gene are MNHEY and SMNVEV (reference sequence). The CDR3 has 15 residues. Here the CDR3 reads CASSFPGRSTGELFF. CDR3 sequence (DNA): TGTGCCAGCAGTTTTCCAGGGAGGAGCACCGGGGAGCTGTTTTTT.